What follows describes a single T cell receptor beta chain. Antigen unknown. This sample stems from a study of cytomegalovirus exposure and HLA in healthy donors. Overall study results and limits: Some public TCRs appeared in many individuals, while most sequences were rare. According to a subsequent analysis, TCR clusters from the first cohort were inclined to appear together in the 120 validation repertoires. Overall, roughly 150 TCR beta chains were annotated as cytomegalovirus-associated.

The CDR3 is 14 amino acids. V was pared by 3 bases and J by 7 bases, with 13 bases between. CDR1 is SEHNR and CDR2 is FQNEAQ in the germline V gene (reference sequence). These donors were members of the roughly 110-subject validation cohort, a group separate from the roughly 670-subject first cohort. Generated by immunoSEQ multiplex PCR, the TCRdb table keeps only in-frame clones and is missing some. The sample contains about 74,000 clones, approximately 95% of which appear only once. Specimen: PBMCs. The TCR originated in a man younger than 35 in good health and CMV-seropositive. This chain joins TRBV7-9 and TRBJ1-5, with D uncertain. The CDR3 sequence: CASSFDSAVQPQHF. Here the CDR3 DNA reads TGTGCCAGCAGCTTTGACTCGGCGGTCCAGCCCCAGCATTTT.